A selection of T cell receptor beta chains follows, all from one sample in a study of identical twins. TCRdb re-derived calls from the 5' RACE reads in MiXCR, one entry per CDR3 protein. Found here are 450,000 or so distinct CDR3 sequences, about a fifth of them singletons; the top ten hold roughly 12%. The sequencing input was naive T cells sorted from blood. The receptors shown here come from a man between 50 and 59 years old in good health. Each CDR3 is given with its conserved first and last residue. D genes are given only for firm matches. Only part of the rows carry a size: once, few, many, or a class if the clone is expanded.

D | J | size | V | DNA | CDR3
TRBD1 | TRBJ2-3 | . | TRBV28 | TGTGCCAGCAGTCGACAGGGTTTTGGCACAGATACGCAGTATTTT | CASSRQGFGTDTQYF
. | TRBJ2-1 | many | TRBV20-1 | TGCAGTGCTAGTCCAGGCAATTCCTACAATGAGCAGTTCTTC | CSASPGNSYNEQFF
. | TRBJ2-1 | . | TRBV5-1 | TGCGCCAGCAGCTTGAGGCGGGGACTGATCAATGAGCAGTTCTTC | CASSLRRGLINEQFF
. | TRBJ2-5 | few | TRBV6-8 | TGTGCCAGCAGTTCGGTGCGGATCCAAGAGACCCAGTACTTC | CASSSVRIQETQYF
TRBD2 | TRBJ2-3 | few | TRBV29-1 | TGCAGCGTGACTAGCGGGAGTTTGTTAGGGACGCAGTATTTT | CSVTSGSLLGTQYF
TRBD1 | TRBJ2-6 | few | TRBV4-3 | TGCGCCAGCAGCGACGACAGGGCGGCTGGGGCCAACGTCCTGACTTTC | CASSDDRAAGANVLTF
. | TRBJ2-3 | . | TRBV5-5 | TGTGCCAGCAGCTTAGGTTTCGGCAGGGTAAGGTCAGATACGCAGTATTTT | CASSLGFGRVRSDTQYF
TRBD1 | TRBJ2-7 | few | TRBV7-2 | TGTGCCAGCAGCTCAGCGGGACAGGGGATCTACGAGCAGTACTTC | CASSSAGQGIYEQYF
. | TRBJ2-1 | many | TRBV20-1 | TGCAGTGCTAGTCCCTACAATGAGCAGTTCTTC | CSASPYNEQFF
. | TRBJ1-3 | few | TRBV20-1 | TGCAGTGCTAGAGATGGTGAGGCGTCTGGAAACACCATATATTTT | CSARDGEASGNTIYF
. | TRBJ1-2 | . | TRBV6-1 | TGTGCCAGCAGATTTTCTCCAGGCGGCTACACCTTC | CASRFSPGGYTF
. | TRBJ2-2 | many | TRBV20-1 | TGCAGTGCTAGAGATCCTGGGCACCAGCGGGCAAACACCGGGGAGCTGTTTTTT | CSARDPGHQRANTGELFF
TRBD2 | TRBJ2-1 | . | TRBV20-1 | TGCAGTGCAAGGACTAGCGGGGCTGCATACAATGAGCAGTTCTTC | CSARTSGAAYNEQFF
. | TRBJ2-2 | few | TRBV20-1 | TGCAGTGCTAGGCCGGACATCAGGGGGAACACCGGGGAGCTGTTTTTT | CSARPDIRGNTGELFF
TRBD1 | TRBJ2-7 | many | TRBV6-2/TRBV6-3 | TGTGCCAGCAGCCGGACCGGGACAGGGTTCAACGAGCAGTACTTC | CASSRTGTGFNEQYF
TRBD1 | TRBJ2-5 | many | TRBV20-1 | TGCAGTGCTAGATCAGGGGGAGAGACCCAGTACTTC | CSARSGGETQYF
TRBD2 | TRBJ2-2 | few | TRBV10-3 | TGTGCCATCAGTGACAGCGGGAGGGCCGGTCCCGGGGAGCTGTTTTTT | CAISDSGRAGPGELFF
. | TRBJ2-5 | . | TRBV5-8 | TGTGCCAGCAGCGCAGGGAGCATGAGCTCGTACCAAGAGACCCAGTACTTC | CASSAGSMSSYQETQYF
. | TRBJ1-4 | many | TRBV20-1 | TGCAGTGGCACGGGGGGCACTGCTGAAAAACTGTTTTTT | CSGTGGTAEKLFF
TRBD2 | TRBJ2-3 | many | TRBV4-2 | TGTGCCAGCAGCCCCCTAGCGGGAGAAGATACGCAGTATTTT | CASSPLAGEDTQYF
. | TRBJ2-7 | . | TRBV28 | TGTGCCAGCAATTTACCGGGACAAACCTACGAGCAGTACTTC | CASNLPGQTYEQYF
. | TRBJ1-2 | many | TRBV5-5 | TGTGCCAGCAGCTCCCGGGCCCTGGAGGGCTATGGCTACACCTTC | CASSSRALEGYGYTF
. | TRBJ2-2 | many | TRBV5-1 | TGCGCCAGCAGCTCCAAGACCGGTACCGGGGAGCTGTTTTTT | CASSSKTGTGELFF
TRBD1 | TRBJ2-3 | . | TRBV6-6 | TGTGCCAGCGTAGACAGGGTTGGAGATACGCAGTATTTT | CASVDRVGDTQYF
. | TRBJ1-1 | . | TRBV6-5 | TGTGCCAGCAGTTATCAGGGTCGGATTTTCACTGAAGCTTTCTTT | CASSYQGRIFTEAFF
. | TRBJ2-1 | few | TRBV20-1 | TGCAGTGCTAGAGATCATCGGGGGAGGCCCTACAATGAGCAGTTCTTC | CSARDHRGRPYNEQFF
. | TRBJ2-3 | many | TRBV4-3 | TGCGCCAGCAGCTCGAGACCTACAGATACGCAGTATTTT | CASSSRPTDTQYF
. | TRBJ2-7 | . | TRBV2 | TGTGCCAGCAACCGAAGGACGGTGAGCTCCTACGAGCAGTACTTC | CASNRRTVSSYEQYF